This T cell receptor beta chain derives from a study of shared clonotypes between healthy human individuals. Across the study: Serving as donors were a couple of women and three men, whose ages spanned 18 to 49.

Study-level results: Some naive CD4 clonotypes, around 5%, turned up in common across four donors.

Investigators spread the genomic DNA of each subset evenly over several immunoSEQ plates. Sequencing used immunoSEQ multiplex PCR; TCRdb keeps in-frame clones, though not all of them. The repertoire has roughly 1,000,000 clones, around 78% of them found once; the top ten carry around 0.6%. Comment on this clone: The antigen is unknown.

This CDR3 has 13 amino acids. Germline CDR1 reads MNHNS; CDR2 reads SASEGT. Trimming left V 7 bases short and J 2 bases short, with 11 bases between. Sequenced material: memory CD4+ T cells from PBMCs. The subset is: CD45RA-negative fraction. The TCR originated in a man aged 18 to 30 in good health. Some clones in this sample may be carry-over from other donors' samples. V gene TRBV6-1 combines with J gene TRBJ2-5; D unresolved. The CDR3 loop is CASTERLQETQYF. In DNA form, the CDR3 reads TGTGCCAGCACGGAACGGTTACAAGAGACCCAGTACTTC.